Listed here are 18 T cell receptor beta chains from one sample, sequenced in a study of blood T cell repertoires in COVID-19. Assay: immunoSEQ multiplex PCR; the TCRdb copy retains only in-frame clones and omits some. The sample has about 180,000 clones; 88% are singletons. The sequencing sample was made of peripheral blood. The receptors shown here come from a woman aged 30 to 39 with acute or convalescent COVID-19.

The chain carries TRBV6-6 and TRBJ2-7; 7 nucleotides line up with TRBD2. The V gene end was trimmed by 2 bases and the J gene end by 4 bases; junction bases not matched to a gene: 2. CDR3 size: 13 residues. Germline-derived CDR1 and CDR2 are MNHNY and SVGAGI (reference sequence). This chain's CDR3 is CASSYGREYEQYF. For the CDR3, the DNA is TGTGCCAGCAGTTACGGGCGGGAGTACGAGCAGTACTTC.

V usage is TRBV18 and J usage is TRBJ1-1, with D hard to call. The CDR3 has 16 residues. Trimming shortened V by 5 bases and J by 5 bases, and 21 bases separated the two germline ends. The germline CDR1 and CDR2 sequences are KGHSH and LQKENI. The CDR3 spells CASSVLGSLGGTEAFF. CDR3 DNA: TGTGCCAGCTCAGTATTGGGCTCCCTGGGAGGGACTGAAGCTTTCTTT. Complete variable domain (other parts from reference TRBV18 and TRBJ1-1): NAGVMQNPRHLVRRRGQEARLRCSPMKGHSHVYWYRQLPEEGLKFMVYLQKENIIDESGMPKERFSAEFPKEGPSILRIQQVVRGDSAAYFCASSVLGSLGGTEAFFGQGTRLTVV.

CDR3 residues: CASSPNPPAGAGGYTF. The CDR3 region has the DNA TGTGCCAGCTCACCCAACCCCCCAGCGGGCGCGGGAGGCTACACCTTC. V and J are TRBV18 and TRBJ1-2; D unresolved. Trimming removed 3 bases at V and 8 bases at J, with 22 bases between. The CDR3 has 16 amino acids. Germline CDR1 reads KGHSH; CDR2 reads LQKENI.

The genes are TRBV7-2 and TRBJ1-2; no firm D call. This CDR3 has 15 amino acids. The germline CDR1 and CDR2 sequences are SGHTA and FQGNSA. V was pared by 5 bases and J by 4 bases, with 17 bases between. This CDR3 is CASSPSGSLGYGYTF. CDR3 sequence (DNA): TGTGCCAGCAGCCCCTCGGGGTCCCTCGGCTATGGCTACACCTTC. The full variable domain, with the rest looked up from reference TRBV7-2 and TRBJ1-2, is GAGVSQSPSNKVTEKGKDVELRCDPISGHTALYWYRQSLGQGLEFLIYFQGNSAPDKSGLPSDRFSAERTGGSVSTLTIQRTQQEDSAVYLCASSPSGSLGYGYTFGSGTRLTVV.

This clone was picked up one time. This chain connects TRBV5-6 to TRBJ1-4; no clear D gene. The germline V and J ends were trimmed by 2 bases and 5 bases, with 7 bases remaining between them. The germline V gene has CDR1 SGHDT and CDR2 YYEEEE. The CDR3 runs to 13 residues. The CDR3 bases are TGTGCCAGCAGCTTTGGGCGAAATGAAAAACTGTTTTTT. It specifies CASSFGRNEKLFF.

The chain recombines TRBV28 with TRBJ1-2; D uncertain. The CDR3 has 14 amino acids. Trimming left V 7 bases short and J 0 bases short, with 12 bases between. From germline, CDR1 is MDHEN and CDR2 SYDVKM. The CDR3 spells CASKDSLTNYGYTF. The CDR3 DNA follows: TGTGCCAGCAAGGACTCCCTAACTAACTATGGCTACACCTTC.

The V gene is TRBV27, the J gene TRBJ1-2; maybe TRBD1 (5 bases). This CDR3 is built from 13 residues. Trimming pared 3 bases from V and 4 bases from J, leaving 9 bases between. Germline assignment: CDR1 MNHEY and CDR2 SMNVEV (reference sequence). CDR3 nucleotides: TGTGCCAGCAGTTTCGGGGGTAGCTATGGCTACACCTTC. Translated, it gives CASSFGGSYGYTF.

The chain joins TRBV7-2 to TRBJ2-1; 10 bases are shared with TRBD2. The CDR3 is 18 amino acids. After removal of 5 bases from V and 0 bases from J, the junction contained 10 bases not matched to a gene. The germline CDR1 and CDR2 sequences are SGHTA and FQGNSA. The CDR3 nucleotides are TGTGCCAGCAGCCTTCCGGGACTAGCGACCCGCTCCTACAATGAGCAGTTCTTC. Translation: CASSLPGLATRSYNEQFF. The full variable domain, rest sourced from reference TRBV7-2 and TRBJ2-1, is GAGVSQSPSNKVTEKGKDVELRCDPISGHTALYWYRQSLGQGLEFLIYFQGNSAPDKSGLPSDRFSAERTGGSVSTLTIQRTQQEDSAVYLCASSLPGLATRSYNEQFFGPGTRLTVL.

The chain is built from TRBV27 and TRBJ2-1, with 9 positions matching TRBD1. CDR1 and CDR2 from the germline V gene are MNHEY and SMNVEV (reference sequence). V lost 7 bases, J lost 7 bases, and 11 bases stayed unmatched. This CDR3 comprises 15 residues. This CDR3 is CASKRRGQGHNEQFF. In DNA form, the CDR3 reads TGTGCCAGCAAGAGGCGGGGACAGGGCCATAATGAGCAGTTCTTC.

The genes are TRBV28 and TRBJ2-1; possibly TRBD2 for D (5 bases). V lost 3 bases, J lost 5 bases, and 8 bases lay in between. Per the germline V gene, CDR1 is MDHEN and CDR2 is SYDVKM. CDR3 length: 13 residues. The CDR3 protein is CASSFEGNNEQFF. Written as DNA, the CDR3 is TGTGCCAGCAGTTTCGAGGGAAACAATGAGCAGTTCTTC.

The chain employs TRBV12-3 or TRBV12-4 and TRBJ1-3; the D is unclear. This CDR3 has 10 amino acids. Trimming pared 8 bases from V and 7 bases from J, leaving 6 bases between. The CDR3 bases are TGTGCCAGCGCGCGGAACACCATATATTTT. Translated: CASARNTIYF.

The chain uses TRBV7-9 and TRBJ2-5; a possible D gene is TRBD2 (6 bases). Trimming removed 7 bases at V and 0 bases at J, with 12 bases between. Per the germline V gene, CDR1 is SEHNR and CDR2 is FQNEAQ (reference sequence). The CDR3 loop spans 14 amino acids. The CDR3 spells CASTRGVYQETQYF. In nucleotides, the CDR3 is TGTGCCAGCACTCGCGGGGTATACCAAGAGACCCAGTACTTC.

This chain connects TRBV27 to TRBJ2-5, with 7 bases lining up with TRBD1. Germline lookup yields CDR1 MNHEY and CDR2 SMNVEV (reference sequence). V lost 0 bases to trimming and J lost 7 bases; unmatched junction nucleotides: 5. The CDR3 runs to 14 residues. DNA of the CDR3: TGTGCCAGCAGTTTATCGGTAACAGGGGCGACCCAGTACTTC. This sequence encodes CASSLSVTGATQYF.

The chain links TRBV6-1 to TRBJ2-7, with 7 bases matching TRBD2. V was clipped by 3 bases and J by 3 bases; unmatched bases: 5. In germline, CDR1 is MNHNS, CDR2 SASEGT. The CDR3 runs to 14 residues. The CDR3 here is CASSEGLMGYEQYF. Written as DNA, the CDR3 is TGTGCCAGCAGTGAGGGACTAATGGGCTACGAGCAGTACTTC.

J is TRBJ2-1 and V is TRBV6-5; D is undetermined. The V end was cut by 1 base, the J end by 0 bases, with 10 bases between. Germline CDR1 MNHEY, CDR2 SVGAGI. The length of the CDR3 is 16 residues. The DNA of the CDR3 is TGTGCCAGCAGTTACTTTATTCCCAGCTCCTACAATGAGCAGTTCTTC. This codes for CASSYFIPSSYNEQFF.

The chain couples TRBV4-2 to TRBJ1-3; 9 bases fit TRBD1. V shed 1 base and J 2 bases; nucleotides not matched to a gene: 12. Germline V gene sequence: CDR1 LGHNA, CDR2 YNFKEQ. This CDR3 spans 19 amino acids. CDR3 coding DNA: TGTGCCAGCAGCCAAGGTGTGGACAGGGGACCCTGGGCTGGAAACACCATATATTTT. This gives the protein CASSQGVDRGPWAGNTIYF.

This clone was picked up a small number of times. J is TRBJ2-7 and V is TRBV11-3, with TRBD1 matching 10 bases. Germline-derived CDR1 and CDR2 are SGHNT and YENEEA. Losses at the gene ends were 4 bases for V and 3 bases for J; bases not matched to a gene: 6. The CDR3 spans 15 residues. In DNA form, the CDR3 reads TGTGCCAGCAGCTCGGGGACAGGGGCCTACTACGAGCAGTACTTC. It is translated as CASSSGTGAYYEQYF.

The chain links TRBV6-5 to TRBJ2-5; no firm D call. Germline values: CDR1 MNHEY, CDR2 SVGAGI. This CDR3 is 10 amino acids long. Trimming left V 8 bases short and J 9 bases short, with 10 bases between. CDR3 nucleotides: TGTGCCAGCGAGGTACAAGCCCAGTACTTC. It translates to CASEVQAQYF.